This is a list of T cell receptor beta chains from one sample in a study of T-cell reconstitution after alpha-beta-depleted transplantation in children. TCRdb recomputed calls from the PCR reads with MiXCR, one row per CDR3 protein. The sample yields 500,000 or so distinct CDR3 sequences, 30% to 35% seen once. Sequenced here: PBMCs from the stem cell graft donor, sampled from the stem cell graft. The receptors were gathered from a human donor who donated a stem cell graft to a child with aplastic anemia. CDR3s include the opening cysteine and the closing phenylalanine or tryptophan. D genes are given only for firm matches. A row's size may be missing; if present it is once, few, many or a size class.

TRBD2 15 TRBJ2-1 TRBV6-1 NA TGTGCCACCGGAGGTTGGGCTAGCGGGGGTAGAGAGCAGTTCTTC CATGGWASGGREQFF
NA 15 TRBJ2-2 TRBV20-1 NA TGCAGTGCTAGAGCTTCCAGGGCAAACACCGGGGAGCTGTTTTTT CSARASRANTGELFF
NA 12 TRBJ2-3 TRBV20-1 many TGCAGCCTTGGGGGTTTAACAGATACGCAGTATTTT CSLGGLTDTQYF
TRBD2 15 TRBJ2-1 TRBV9 NA TGTGCCAGCAGCGCACGACTAGCGGGAGAAGGTGAGCAGTTCTTC CASSARLAGEGEQFF
NA 11 TRBJ1-2 TRBV12-3/TRBV12-4 NA TGTGCCAGCAGTTTGGCGTATGGCTACACCTTC CASSLAYGYTF
TRBD2 14 TRBJ2-5 TRBV30 NA TGTGCCTGGAGGCCTAGCGGGAGTGATCGGACCCAGTACTTC CAWRPSGSDRTQYF
NA 19 TRBJ2-1 TRBV12-3/TRBV12-4 NA TGTGCCAGCAGTTCAGGGTTGATAGGGGCAGGGAAGGCGGGTCTGGAGCAGTTCTTC CASSSGLIGAGKAGLEQFF
NA 18 TRBJ2-1 TRBV6-1 NA TGTGCCAGCATCCAAACCTTGGGATCAGGAGGGGCATACAATGAGCAGTTCTTC CASIQTLGSGGAYNEQFF
NA 13 TRBJ1-1 TRBV5-6 NA TGTGCCAGCAGTCATACAGGGAACACTGAAGCTTTCTTT CASSHTGNTEAFF
NA 16 TRBJ2-1 TRBV7-9 NA TGTGCCAGCAGCTTAGCGCTCGGACAGCCCTACAATGAGCAGTTCTTC CASSLALGQPYNEQFF
NA 15 TRBJ2-1 TRBV10-3 NA TGTGCCATCAGCCAGAGGGGGACCCCTAGCAATGAGCAGTTCTTC CAISQRGTPSNEQFF
NA 12 TRBJ1-1 TRBV30 few TGTGCCTGTTCCGTCTGGGGGACTGAAGCTTTCTTT CACSVWGTEAFF
TRBD1 17 TRBJ2-7 TRBV12-3/TRBV12-4 few TGTGCCAGCAGTTCTCGACCCGGGACAGGGGGAACCTACGAGCAGTACTTC CASSSRPGTGGTYEQYF
TRBD2 17 TRBJ2-7 TRBV6-1 few TGTGCCAGCAGGCGGACTAGCGGAAGGGGAGTCCACTACGAGCAGTACTTC CASRRTSGRGVHYEQYF
NA 14 TRBJ1-4 TRBV30 NA TGTGCCTGGAGTGTTCGTTCCAGGGCCGAAAAACTGTTTTTC CAWSVRSRAEKLFF
NA 17 TRBJ2-2 TRBV6-2/TRBV6-3 NA TGTGCCAGCAGTTACTCGTCGGACTATCAGTACACCGGGGAGCTGTTTTTT CASSYSSDYQYTGELFF
TRBD1 17 TRBJ1-2 TRBV9 few TGTGCCAGCAGCGCGCGGGACAGGGGTTTTATGGGCGATGGCTACACCTTC CASSARDRGFMGDGYTF
TRBD1 16 TRBJ1-5 TRBV24-1 NA TGTGCCACCAGTGATGCAGTCCCAGGGGGAAATCAGCCCCAGCATTTT CATSDAVPGGNQPQHF
NA 15 TRBJ1-2 TRBV7-2 few TGTGCCAGCAGCTTAGGCTTCGGGAACGTCTATGGCTACACCTTC CASSLGFGNVYGYTF
NA 14 TRBJ2-5 TRBV20-1 few TGCAGTGCTAGAGCCCCGCTAGCAGCAGAGACCCAGTACTTC CSARAPLAAETQYF
TRBD1 16 TRBJ2-1 TRBV15 few TGTGCCACCAGCAGAAGTCGGACAGGCCAGTACAATGAGCAGTTCTTC CATSRSRTGQYNEQFF
TRBD2 15 TRBJ2-3 TRBV7-3 few TGTGCCAGCAGCTTAAACTCCCCTAGCGGAAATACGCAGTATTTT CASSLNSPSGNTQYF
NA 13 TRBJ2-1 TRBV12-3/TRBV12-4 NA TGTGCCAGCAGTTTCGGGGCGGGGAATGAGCAGTTCTTC CASSFGAGNEQFF
TRBD1 15 TRBJ2-3 TRBV5-1 NA TGCGCCAGCGCCTCGGGACAGACTAGCACAGATACGCAGTATTTT CASASGQTSTDTQYF
NA 14 TRBJ1-1 TRBV6-2/TRBV6-3 few TGTGCCAGCAGTTACTCGGTAGGGAACACTGAAGCTTTCTTT CASSYSVGNTEAFF
TRBD1 11 TRBJ1-1 TRBV29-1 NA TGCAGCGTTTGGAGGGACAGGGAAGCTTTCTTT CSVWRDREAFF
NA 14 TRBJ2-3 TRBV20-1 few TGCAGTGCCGATGGCGCACAGGGCACAGATACGCAGTATTTT CSADGAQGTDTQYF
NA 16 TRBJ1-1 TRBV6-1 NA TGTGCCAGCAGTGAAGTATCGCCTCTAGGGAACACTGAAGCTTTCTTT CASSEVSPLGNTEAFF
TRBD1 12 TRBJ2-5 TRBV29-1 once TGCAGCGTGGACCAGACAGGGGATACGGAGTACTTC CSVDQTGDTEYF
TRBD2 17 TRBJ2-3 TRBV5-4 NA TGTGCCAGCAGCTTGCTCGCGGGGACTAGCGTTACAGATACGCAGTATTTT CASSLLAGTSVTDTQYF
TRBD2 14 TRBJ2-3 TRBV10-3 few TGTGCCATCAGTGACAGACTAGCGTTGGATACGCAGTATTTT CAISDRLALDTQYF
TRBD2 15 TRBJ2-1 TRBV7-3 NA TGTGCCAGCAGCTACACCGGGACTAGCGGCAATGAGCAGTTCTTC CASSYTGTSGNEQFF
NA 15 TRBJ2-6 TRBV29-1 many TGCAGCGTTGAAATCCCGACCTCTGGGGCCAACGTCCTGACTTTC CSVEIPTSGANVLTF
NA 12 TRBJ2-5 TRBV6-2/TRBV6-3 once TGTGCCAGCCGGACCGTCCAAGAGACCCAGTACTTC CASRTVQETQYF
TRBD1 15 TRBJ2-2 TRBV25-1 NA TGTGCCAGCACAGGGACAGGGGCTAACACCGGGGAGCTGTTTTTT CASTGTGANTGELFF
NA 18 TRBJ2-2 TRBV5-5 NA TGTGCCAGCAGCTTTGACAGGACTTTCTTGGAGGACACCGGGGAGCTGTTTTTT CASSFDRTFLEDTGELFF
NA 16 TRBJ2-2 TRBV28 NA TGTGCCAGCAGTTTATTCCCTAGCGATAACACCGGGGAGCTGTTTTTT CASSLFPSDNTGELFF
NA 15 TRBJ1-1 TRBV20-1 NA TGCAGTGCTAATGGCCCAACTGGGGGAGGCACTGAAGCTTTCTTT CSANGPTGGGTEAFF
TRBD1 15 TRBJ2-7 TRBV29-1 NA TGCAGCGTTGAAGATACCAAAGGGGGCCCCTACGAGCAGTACTTC CSVEDTKGGPYEQYF
NA 13 TRBJ1-1 TRBV18 NA TGTGCCAGCTCACCTAGATCGAACACTGAAGCTTTCTTT CASSPRSNTEAFF
NA 15 TRBJ1-2 TRBV7-2 NA TGTGCCAGCAGCTTAGGCGGGCCAGGGGATCAAGGCTACACCTTC CASSLGGPGDQGYTF
TRBD1 16 TRBJ1-2 TRBV29-1 NA TGCAGCGTTGAAGTCCTACGATTAACAGGGGCCTATGGCTACACCTTC CSVEVLRLTGAYGYTF
TRBD1 14 TRBJ1-4 TRBV10-3 few TGTGCCATCAGTGAGGGACAGGGTTTCCAGAAACTGTTTTTT CAISEGQGFQKLFF
NA 16 TRBJ1-3 TRBV18 many TGTGCCAGCTCACCATCAACGGCCAGGGCTGGAAACACCATATATTTT CASSPSTARAGNTIYF
NA 16 TRBJ1-4 TRBV5-5 NA TGTGCCAGCGGGTCGGCAGGGAGTGCAACTAATGAAAAACTGTTTTTT CASGSAGSATNEKLFF
TRBD2 16 TRBJ2-3 TRBV9 NA TGTGCCAGCAGCGCCCGACTAGCGGGAGTCTCAGATACGCAGTATTTT CASSARLAGVSDTQYF
NA 16 TRBJ2-1 TRBV4-3 NA TGCGCCAGCAGCCAAGATGCCCCTAACCAGGGGGGTGAGCAGTTCTTC CASSQDAPNQGGEQFF
TRBD1 17 TRBJ2-6 TRBV12-3/TRBV12-4 NA TGTGCCAGCAGGAAGACAGGGAGCAGCTCTGGGGCCAACGTCCTGACTTTC CASRKTGSSSGANVLTF
TRBD1 16 TRBJ2-1 TRBV20-1 NA TGCAGTGCTAGAGATCGGACGACAGGGACCTACAATGAGCAGTTCTTC CSARDRTTGTYNEQFF
NA 19 TRBJ2-1 TRBV18 few TGTGCCAGCTCACCACGCCTAGCCCCTGAGGTCTCCTCCTACAATGAGCAGTTCTTC CASSPRLAPEVSSYNEQFF